The rows below give T cell receptor beta chains drawn from one sample of a study of response to subunit inactivated influenza vaccine. TCRdb re-called the RT-PCR reads with MiXCR, one entry per CDR3 protein. This table holds roughly 700,000 distinct CDR3 sequences, 11% to 15% found once. Source: PBMCs from blood, taken approximately 15 days before vaccination. These TCRs come from a man in his fifties or sixties who received an inactivated influenza vaccine. CDR3s include the opening cysteine and the closing phenylalanine or tryptophan. D genes are given only for firm matches. Clone size, where shown, is once, few, many, or a class for clones that have expanded.

abundance,j_gene,v_gene,d_gene,CDR3aa,CDR3nt
many,TRBJ2-2,TRBV11-2,TRBD1,CASSLDKIRTGAVRYTGELFF,TGTGCCAGCAGCTTAGACAAGATTAGGACAGGGGCGGTCAGGTACACCGGGGAGCTGTTTTTT
.,TRBJ2-5,TRBV6-5,.,CASSYSRAGPEKTQYF,TGTGCCAGCAGTTACTCTCGGGCAGGGCCAGAGAAGACCCAGTACTTC
.,TRBJ1-6,TRBV7-9,TRBD1,CASTVTGEYSPLHF,TGTGCCAGCACTGTTACAGGGGAATATTCACCCCTCCACTTT
few,TRBJ2-5,TRBV3-1,.,CASSQGTGTTFGTQYF,TGTGCCAGCAGCCAAGGGACCGGGACAACTTTCGGGACCCAGTACTTC
few,TRBJ1-1,TRBV10-2,.,CASSEVGAVVTEAFF,TGCGCCAGCAGTGAAGTGGGGGCTGTTGTCACTGAAGCTTTCTTT
.,TRBJ2-1,TRBV10-2,TRBD2,CASRGSSSGGPSTYNEQFF,TGCGCCAGCAGGGGATCCTCTAGCGGGGGGCCATCGACCTACAATGAGCAGTTCTTC
few,TRBJ2-5,TRBV11-2,TRBD2,CASSPGLAGGLETQYF,TGTGCCAGCAGCCCAGGACTAGCGGGGGGGCTGGAGACCCAGTACTTC
few,TRBJ2-7,TRBV5-1,TRBD1,CASSLVSSGQGDEQYF,TGCGCCAGCAGCTTGGTTTCTTCGGGACAGGGCGACGAGCAGTACTTC
.,TRBJ2-7,TRBV12-3/TRBV12-4,.,CASSKAGTPPPYEQYF,TGTGCCAGCAGTAAGGCTGGGACCCCACCCCCCTACGAGCAGTACTTC
many,TRBJ2-1,TRBV7-8,.,CASGKHNPYNEQFF,TGTGCCAGCGGGAAGCACAATCCTTACAATGAGCAGTTCTTC
few,TRBJ1-2,TRBV12-3/TRBV12-4,TRBD1,CASGGTGASYGYTF,TGTGCCAGCGGCGGGACAGGGGCGTCCTATGGCTACACCTTC
.,TRBJ2-4,TRBV29-1,TRBD2,CSVRGLAGVIIQYF,TGCAGCGTAAGGGGACTAGCGGGAGTAATCATTCAGTACTTC
.,TRBJ2-1,TRBV5-1,.,CASSSPLQGGTYNEQFF,TGCGCCAGCAGCTCCCCACTTCAGGGAGGTACCTACAATGAGCAGTTCTTC
.,TRBJ2-7,TRBV30,TRBD1,CAWSVLGQGFYEQYF,TGTGCCTGGAGTGTACTGGGACAGGGTTTCTACGAGCAGTACTTC
.,TRBJ2-5,TRBV5-1,TRBD2,CASSLLLTSASQETQYF,TGCGCCAGCAGCCTACTCTTGACTAGCGCTTCCCAAGAGACCCAGTACTTC
few,TRBJ2-1,TRBV2,.,CASSGLGRGANEQFF,TGTGCCAGCAGTGGGCTCGGGAGAGGGGCCAATGAGCAGTTCTTC
.,TRBJ2-7,TRBV27,TRBD2,CASNSGAGEQYF,TGTGCCAGCAACAGCGGGGCGGGGGAGCAGTACTTC
.,TRBJ2-1,TRBV7-9,TRBD2,CASSLGAGEGRKQFF,TGTGCCAGCAGCTTAGGGGCCGGGGAGGGGCGGAAGCAGTTCTTC
few,TRBJ2-7,TRBV6-2/TRBV6-3,TRBD2,CAIKQASGSRYEQYF,TGTGCCATAAAACAGGCTAGCGGGAGCCGCTACGAGCAGTACTTC
.,TRBJ2-5,TRBV5-8,TRBD2,CASSLALAGPQETQYF,TGTGCCAGCAGCTTGGCACTAGCGGGACCCCAAGAGACCCAGTACTTC
few,TRBJ1-2,TRBV7-8,.,CASSFTWGANYGYTF,TGTGCCAGCAGCTTTACCTGGGGGGCAAACTATGGCTACACCTTC
.,TRBJ2-5,TRBV6-2/TRBV6-3,TRBD1,CASSSQGWQETQYF,TGTGCCAGCAGTTCACAGGGGTGGCAAGAGACCCAGTACTTC
many,TRBJ2-3,TRBV27,TRBD2,CASSTNLAGVTDTQYF,TGTGCCAGCAGTACCAATCTAGCGGGAGTAACAGATACGCAGTATTTT
.,TRBJ2-7,TRBV3-1,TRBD1,CASSQGPGQGPYEQYF,TGTGCCAGCAGCCAAGGGCCAGGACAGGGACCTTACGAGCAGTACTTC
many,TRBJ1-1,TRBV15,.,CATSRVVSLNTEAFF,TGTGCCACCAGTAGAGTTGTCAGTTTGAACACTGAAGCTTTCTTT
.,TRBJ2-2,TRBV14,.,CASSQGTPGPAGELFF,TGTGCCAGCAGCCAAGGGACCCCAGGTCCCGCCGGGGAGCTGTTTTTT
.,TRBJ2-1,TRBV7-9,TRBD2,CASTLTSGFGGEQFF,TGTGCCAGCACCCTTACTAGCGGGTTCGGGGGTGAGCAGTTCTTC
few,TRBJ1-1,TRBV6-2/TRBV6-3,TRBD1,CASSYVLPTGGMNTEAFF,TGTGCCAGCAGCTACGTCCTCCCTACAGGGGGCATGAACACTGAAGCTTTCTTT
once,TRBJ1-5,TRBV7-9,.,CASTPNHDQPQHF,TGTGCCAGCACCCCAAACCATGATCAGCCCCAGCATTTT
.,TRBJ2-1,TRBV5-1,.,CASSLAFGEQFF,TGCGCCAGCAGCTTGGCGTTTGGTGAGCAGTTCTTC
.,TRBJ1-4,TRBV6-2/TRBV6-3,.,CASSYGTTTNEKLFF,TGTGCCAGCAGTTACGGAACGACAACTAATGAAAAACTGTTTTTT
.,TRBJ2-5,TRBV5-6,.,CASSLGRQGGETQYF,TGTGCCAGCAGCTTGGGCCGGCAGGGAGGAGAGACCCAGTACTTC
.,TRBJ2-3,TRBV7-9,.,CASTLYDTDTQYF,TGTGCCAGCACCCTCTACGACACAGATACGCAGTATTTT
few,TRBJ2-3,TRBV3-1,TRBD2,CASSRLVLLKTSGGDADTQYF,TGTGCCAGCAGCCGCCTCGTTTTGTTGAAAACTAGCGGGGGGGACGCAGATACGCAGTATTTT
.,TRBJ2-5,TRBV9,.,CASSVKGVQETQYF,TGTGCCAGCAGCGTAAAGGGGGTGCAAGAGACCCAGTACTTC
many,TRBJ2-5,TRBV10-3,TRBD1,CAISDRAETQYF,TGTGCCATCTCCGACAGGGCTGAGACCCAGTACTTC
few,TRBJ1-3,TRBV20-1,TRBD1,CSAGRQGPGNTIYF,TGCAGTGCTGGACGACAGGGCCCTGGAAACACCATATATTTT
.,TRBJ2-1,TRBV10-2,.,CASSDVGQYYNEQFF,TGCGCCAGCAGTGACGTAGGGCAGTACTACAATGAGCAGTTCTTC
few,TRBJ2-5,TRBV29-1,.,CSVRVETQYF,TGCAGCGTTAGGGTAGAGACCCAGTACTTC
many,TRBJ1-1,TRBV7-2,.,CASSLAGVGTEAFF,TGTGCCAGCAGCTTAGCCGGGGTGGGCACTGAAGCTTTCTTT
many,TRBJ2-6,TRBV5-1,TRBD1,CASSSTGHSGANVLTF,TGCGCCAGCAGCTCGACAGGGCACTCTGGGGCCAACGTCCTGACTTTC
many,TRBJ2-2,TRBV18,TRBD1,CASSRRTGDTGELFF,TGTGCCAGCTCGCGTCGGACAGGGGACACCGGGGAGCTGTTTTTT
many,TRBJ2-7,TRBV12-3/TRBV12-4,TRBD2,CASSLGTSGYEQYF,TGCGCCAGCAGCTTGGGGACTAGCGGTTACGAGCAGTACTTC
.,TRBJ2-7,TRBV3-1,TRBD1,CASSQGTGGWNEQYF,TGTGCCAGCAGCCAAGGGACAGGGGGCTGGAACGAGCAGTACTTC
few,TRBJ1-1,TRBV27,.,CASSFSGITEAFF,TGTGCCAGCAGTTTCAGTGGGATCACTGAAGCTTTCTTT
few,TRBJ2-1,TRBV20-1,TRBD2,CSAIRTSGSSEQFF,TGCAGTGCTATAAGGACTAGCGGGAGTAGTGAGCAGTTCTTC
.,TRBJ2-5,TRBV14,.,CASSQDSNRQETQYF,TGTGCCAGCAGCCAAGATTCAAACAGACAAGAGACCCAGTACTTC
few,TRBJ2-5,TRBV18,.,CASSPPGTRETQYF,TGTGCCAGCTCACCACCCGGGACAAGAGAGACCCAGTACTTC
few,TRBJ2-1,TRBV12-3/TRBV12-4,TRBD2,CASRASGGDNEQFF,TGTGCCAGCAGAGCTAGCGGGGGGGACAATGAGCAGTTCTTC
.,TRBJ2-1,TRBV6-5,TRBD2,CASGYSGAGVGEQFF,TGTGCCAGCGGTTACTCGGGAGCGGGAGTAGGGGAGCAGTTCTTC
few,TRBJ2-7,TRBV29-1,.,CSVDGQYF,TGCAGCGTTGACGGGCAGTACTTC
.,TRBJ2-1,TRBV6-2/TRBV6-3,.,CASSRTGYLSYNEQFF,TGTGCCAGCAGCCGGACGGGGTACCTCTCCTACAATGAGCAGTTCTTC
few,TRBJ1-1,TRBV27,TRBD1,CASSLFPGTGSEAFF,TGTGCCAGCAGTTTATTCCCAGGGACAGGGTCTGAAGCTTTCTTT
many,TRBJ2-1,TRBV4-2,TRBD2,CASSAFVGGALGHNEQFF,TGTGCCAGCAGCGCATTTGTCGGGGGGGCGCTCGGGCACAATGAGCAGTTCTTC
.,TRBJ1-6,TRBV18,.,CASSPRGGGVHNSPLHF,TGTGCCAGCTCACCACGTGGTGGGGGCGTACACAATTCACCCCTCCACTTT